This TCR beta chain stems from a study of cytomegalovirus exposure and HLA in healthy donors. From germline, CDR1 is SGHVS and CDR2 FNYEAQ. The CDR3 has 14 amino acids. Trimming took off 6 bases at V and 0 bases at J, with 11 bases between the two ends. The PCR made use of 60 Vbeta and 13 Jbeta primers. The repertoire was sequenced with immunoSEQ multiplex PCR; TCRdb's copy has only in-frame clones and lacks some. The repertoire holds approximately 280,000 clones, roughly 90% seen once, with 3% to 4% in the top ten. V and J are TRBV7-6 and TRBJ1-1; TRBD1 is a possible D gene (5 bases). Sequencing was done on a sample of PBMCs. The sequence was obtained from a middle-aged man in good health and CMV-seropositive. The CDR3 sequence: CASSQGGMNTEAFF. The CDR3 bases are TGTGCCAGCAGTCAGGGCGGTATGAACACTGAAGCTTTCTTT.